A selection of T cell receptor beta chains follows, all from one sample in a study of vaccination effects on CD4 cells after COVID-19. Antigen specificity for these receptors is unknown. TCRdb keeps only in-frame clones here, not all; method: immunoSEQ multiplex PCR. The sample shows about 69,000 clones, less than 80% of them seen only once. The material sequenced was CD4+ T cells from PBMCs cultured with HCoV-OC43 spike peptides, taken after COVID-19 vaccination. These TCRs come from a human donor who received a COVID-19 vaccine. Both conserved end residues are part of each CDR3. The order of the fields is J gene, D gene, V gene, clone size, CDR3 protein. The D gene is left open where the match is weak. Clone size is shown for a subset of rows, as once, few, many or a class of expanded clone.

TRBJ1-2 . TRBV7-2 . CASSLAANYGYTF
TRBJ1-4 . TRBV20-1 . CSASSWEKLFF
TRBJ2-3 . TRBV6-1 . CASSELSYGVPTDTQYF
TRBJ2-3 . TRBV2 . CASRPPLFRATDTQYF
TRBJ1-1 . TRBV6-6 . CASTWGVFTEAFF
TRBJ1-1 . TRBV7-3 few CASSLGGGGNTEAFF
TRBJ1-2 TRBD1 TRBV6-6 . CASSYIKTGGSGYTF
TRBJ1-1 . TRBV5-6 . CASSGNRNVGTEAFF
TRBJ1-6 TRBD1 TRBV30 . CAWSNRGNSPLHF
TRBJ1-2 . TRBV7-2 . CASSPDLSYGYTF
TRBJ1-1 . TRBV6-6 few CASSYQGMNTEAFF
TRBJ1-1 . TRBV3-1/TRBV3-2 . CASSREGQIRMNTEAFF
TRBJ1-1 . TRBV3-1/TRBV3-2 . CASSLGGPLAFF
TRBJ1-1 TRBD1 TRBV3-1/TRBV3-2 . CASSQDGKGAGTEAFF
TRBJ2-5 . TRBV5-1 . CASSLEGAPEETQYF
TRBJ2-3 . TRBV18 . CASSPASGDTQYF
TRBJ2-2 . TRBV13 . CASSSTNTGELFF
TRBJ1-3 . TRBV5-8 . CASSLMGNTIYF
TRBJ1-2 . TRBV28 . CASSTGSYYGYTF
TRBJ2-3 TRBD1 TRBV3-1/TRBV3-2 few CASSPRTGDEDTQYF
TRBJ1-2 . TRBV6-5 . CASTDGPDGYTF
TRBJ1-2 TRBD1 TRBV15 . CATSRGAGGENYGYTF
TRBJ1-6 . TRBV28 . CASTPSLRVNPLHF
TRBJ2-4 . TRBV19 . CASTPRGEAKNIQYF
TRBJ2-3 TRBD2 TRBV15 . CATSRDGGVATDTQYF
TRBJ1-2 TRBD1 TRBV4-1 . CASSQGGTVTNSNYGYTF
TRBJ1-4 . TRBV28 . CASSLVGGRAYEKLFF
TRBJ2-3 TRBD2 TRBV2 once CASRLAGGVDTQYF
TRBJ1-4 . TRBV18 . CASSQSVGGEELFF
TRBJ1-1 TRBD1 TRBV2 . CASSTMGTVEAFF
TRBJ2-3 . TRBV30 . CAWSLSGDTQYF
TRBJ2-3 . TRBV24-1 . CATSDFRFGGTDYTTQYF
TRBJ1-4 . TRBV5-1 . CASSWTGFNEKLFF
TRBJ2-1 TRBD1 TRBV19 . CASSVPGQGNEQFF
TRBJ2-6 . TRBV10-3 . CAISDTGGASGANVLTF
TRBJ1-3 . TRBV12-5 once CASVILSGNTIYF
TRBJ1-1 . TRBV5-1 . CASSLGPNTEAFF
TRBJ1-5 . TRBV12-5 few CASGFNGQIGSNQPQHF
TRBJ1-2 . TRBV5-1 . CASSDTTANYGYTF
TRBJ1-2 . TRBV2 . CASSITPNGYTF
TRBJ1-5 . TRBV19 . CASSRTGSNQPQHF